This TCR beta chain was retrieved from a study of response to subunit inactivated influenza vaccine. Trimming cost V 0 bases and J 5 bases, with 13 bases left between them. The CDR3 is 16 residues long. From germline, CDR1 is LGHNA and CDR2 YSLEER. TCRdb itself ran the RT-PCR reads through MiXCR, one entry per CDR3 protein. The sample has 500,000 to 600,000 distinct CDR3 sequences, roughly 8.2% seen once. At least ten counts were recorded for this clonotype. Its antigen is still unknown. Study conclusions and caveats: Each seasonal flu vaccination may recruit only limited new T cells, authors suggested.

The specimen comprised PBMCs from blood, sampled around 25 months after vaccination. This chain uses TRBV4-3 with TRBJ2-2, with D perhaps matching TRBD1 or TRBD2 (5 bases each). The TCR originated in a man aged 50-75 years who received an inactivated influenza vaccine. The CDR3 region is CASSQEEGRHTGELFF. CDR3 in DNA: TGCGCCAGCAGCCAAGAAGAGGGACGCCATACCGGGGAGCTGTTTTTT.